This T cell receptor (beta chain) was sequenced in a study of response to subunit inactivated influenza vaccine. Study conclusions and caveats: After each seasonal influenza vaccination, few new T cells are recruited, the authors suggested.

TCRdb redid the calling of the RT-PCR reads with MiXCR, one entry per CDR3 protein. The sample lists about 800,000 distinct CDR3 sequences; approximately 21% were seen once. Worth noting for this clonotype: What it recognizes is unknown. The junction does not match germline at one end; this may be a read error.

This clonotype was sampled from a man aged 50 or older who received an inactivated influenza vaccine. The source was PBMCs from blood, collected about 5 days after vaccination.

For the CDR3, the DNA is TGCGCCAGTAGCCAAGAAGCTAGCGGGGGGCACTACGAGCAGTACTTC. This codes for CASSQEASGGHYEQYF. The chain couples TRBV4-3 to TRBJ2-7; 11 bases agree with TRBD2. Germline V gene lookup returns CDR1 LGHNA and CDR2 YSLEER. The CDR3 is 16 amino acids.